Detailed here is one T cell receptor beta chain. Antigen: not known. Some clones are missing from TCRdb's copy, which holds only in-frame ones; the method was immunoSEQ multiplex PCR. The sample has 4,000 to 5,000 clones, approximately 91% seen once. This sample is part of a study of T cell responses to AZD1222 COVID-19 vaccine. Overall study results and limits: Possibly, clonal diversity was underestimated; donors were largely white British and included more females.

Trimming left V 6 bases short and J 11 bases short, with 14 bases between. The CDR3 covers 12 residues. From germline, CDR1 is WSHSY and CDR2 SAAADI. The chain links TRBV10-2 to TRBJ2-1; D unclear. This TCR derives from an adult who received the AZD1222 COVID-19 vaccine. The material sequenced was peripheral blood, taken 28 days after the second AZD1222 dose. The CDR3 DNA is TGCGCCAGCAGCGATATGGGTGAACAGCAGTTCTTC. Translating gives CASSDMGEQQFF.